Listed below are T cell receptor beta chains from one sample, sequenced in a study of blood T cell repertoires in COVID-19. Assay used: immunoSEQ multiplex PCR; TCRdb lists only in-frame clones, some missing. The data contain 80,000 to 100,000 clones, about 89% of them singletons. The sample was peripheral blood. These receptors all stem from a human donor with active COVID-19. The donor label of this sample is uncertain. Both conserved end residues are part of each CDR3. The order of the fields is clone size, J gene, V gene, CDR3 length, CDR3 protein. Clone size appears in some rows only: once, few, many, or a class for an expanded clone.

clone size: NA
J gene: TRBJ2-5
V gene: TRBV5-1
CDR3 length: 14
CDR3 protein: CASSLAQAGGTTHF

clone size: NA
J gene: TRBJ2-7
V gene: TRBV6-6
CDR3 length: 16
CDR3 protein: CASSYSRDRAGDEQYF

clone size: NA
J gene: TRBJ2-7
V gene: TRBV5-1
CDR3 length: 15
CDR3 protein: CASSATGTGFYEQYF

clone size: NA
J gene: TRBJ1-1
V gene: TRBV21-1
CDR3 length: 15
CDR3 protein: CASSTRTAVNTEAFF

clone size: NA
J gene: TRBJ2-3
V gene: TRBV5-8
CDR3 length: 17
CDR3 protein: CASSPGLAGGVTDTQYF

clone size: NA
J gene: TRBJ2-7
V gene: TRBV5-1
CDR3 length: 15
CDR3 protein: CASSVLAGVFYEQYF

clone size: few
J gene: TRBJ2-5
V gene: TRBV3-1/TRBV3-2
CDR3 length: 17
CDR3 protein: CASSQGPGLAGSETQYF

clone size: NA
J gene: TRBJ2-7
V gene: TRBV7-2
CDR3 length: 13
CDR3 protein: CASSLYDSYEQYF

clone size: NA
J gene: TRBJ1-1
V gene: TRBV27
CDR3 length: 15
CDR3 protein: CASSLLGQGNTEAFF

clone size: NA
J gene: TRBJ2-7
V gene: TRBV5-6
CDR3 length: 15
CDR3 protein: CASSLEPRQGNEQYF

clone size: NA
J gene: TRBJ2-5
V gene: TRBV11-1
CDR3 length: 11
CDR3 protein: CASSQVETQYF

clone size: once
J gene: TRBJ1-1
V gene: TRBV3-1/TRBV3-2
CDR3 length: 14
CDR3 protein: CASSQDPQHTEAFF

clone size: NA
J gene: TRBJ1-1
V gene: TRBV6-1
CDR3 length: 16
CDR3 protein: CASSEAWRGDNTEAFF

clone size: NA
J gene: TRBJ2-3
V gene: TRBV19
CDR3 length: 15
CDR3 protein: CASRWGLAGTDTQYF

clone size: NA
J gene: TRBJ1-1
V gene: TRBV7-9
CDR3 length: 14
CDR3 protein: CASSLNNENTEAFF

clone size: NA
J gene: TRBJ2-7
V gene: TRBV4-2
CDR3 length: 13
CDR3 protein: CASSWQGPHEQYF

clone size: NA
J gene: TRBJ2-2
V gene: TRBV7-9
CDR3 length: 16
CDR3 protein: CASSSPRGQNTGELFF

clone size: NA
J gene: TRBJ2-1
V gene: TRBV4-1
CDR3 length: 18
CDR3 protein: CASSHLQWADINYNEQFF

clone size: NA
J gene: TRBJ2-5
V gene: TRBV5-6
CDR3 length: 13
CDR3 protein: CASSLQGAETQYF

clone size: NA
J gene: TRBJ1-4
V gene: TRBV19
CDR3 length: 14
CDR3 protein: CASSTGQKNEKLFF

clone size: few
J gene: TRBJ1-6
V gene: TRBV5-6
CDR3 length: 16
CDR3 protein: CASSSLDRSYNSPLHF

clone size: NA
J gene: TRBJ2-1
V gene: TRBV23-1
CDR3 length: 20
CDR3 protein: CASIPGQGAYLLRSYNEQFF

clone size: NA
J gene: TRBJ2-6
V gene: TRBV4-1
CDR3 length: 15
CDR3 protein: CASRDSAAGANVLTF

clone size: few
J gene: TRBJ2-3
V gene: TRBV5-1
CDR3 length: 16
CDR3 protein: CASSLAVLAGVDTQYF

clone size: NA
J gene: TRBJ1-1
V gene: TRBV6-1
CDR3 length: 17
CDR3 protein: CASSEWGGRQAQTEAFF

clone size: once
J gene: TRBJ2-7
V gene: TRBV7-7
CDR3 length: 13
CDR3 protein: CASSPAGNYEQYF

clone size: NA
J gene: TRBJ1-5
V gene: TRBV6-5
CDR3 length: 14
CDR3 protein: CASSYTEGVQPQHF

clone size: NA
J gene: TRBJ2-1
V gene: TRBV5-1
CDR3 length: 14
CDR3 protein: CASSLGQGGDEQFF

clone size: NA
J gene: TRBJ2-5
V gene: TRBV25-1
CDR3 length: 15
CDR3 protein: CASSESLGQGETQYF

clone size: once
J gene: TRBJ1-4
V gene: TRBV11-2
CDR3 length: 14
CDR3 protein: CASSPGQGGEKLFF

clone size: NA
J gene: TRBJ2-3
V gene: TRBV6-5
CDR3 length: 13
CDR3 protein: CAGGQGVADTQYF

clone size: NA
J gene: TRBJ2-5
V gene: TRBV15
CDR3 length: 16
CDR3 protein: CATSREKGAQELTQYF

clone size: NA
J gene: TRBJ2-2
V gene: TRBV3-1/TRBV3-2
CDR3 length: 14
CDR3 protein: CASTASENTGELFF

clone size: NA
J gene: TRBJ2-2
V gene: TRBV5-5
CDR3 length: 13
CDR3 protein: CASSHRDTGELFF

clone size: NA
J gene: TRBJ1-5
V gene: TRBV7-9
CDR3 length: 14
CDR3 protein: CASSKGGGHQPQHF

clone size: NA
J gene: TRBJ1-3
V gene: TRBV6-1
CDR3 length: 15
CDR3 protein: CASSETGAPGNTIYF

clone size: NA
J gene: TRBJ2-2
V gene: TRBV5-5
CDR3 length: 18
CDR3 protein: CASSTGLAGVIDTGELFF

clone size: NA
J gene: TRBJ1-5
V gene: TRBV28
CDR3 length: 19
CDR3 protein: CASSTAGAREVGSNQPQHF